Listed here is a single T cell receptor (beta chain). Its antigen is not known. Germline CDR1 reads SQVTM; CDR2 reads ANQGSEA. Trimming pared 1 base from V and 6 bases from J, leaving 18 bases between. The CDR3 has 15 amino acids. This entry is derived from a study of T cells in Graves' hyperthyroidism and ophthalmopathy. Findings and limits, study-wide: Appearing also in blood were most of the thyroid clonotypes expanded above 0.001.

RNA transcripts provided the source from which TCR beta CDR3 regions were amplified. The HTBI set primed first-round TCR CDR3 RT-PCR. TCRdb re-called the multiplex PCR reads with MiXCR, one entry per CDR3 protein. Among 450,000 to 700,000 distinct CDR3 sequences listed, approximately 44% were seen once. Criteria for exclusion of patients were uncontrolled infection, other autoimmune disease, pregnancy or lactation. This clonotype was sampled from a young woman with Graves' hyperthyroidism. V usage is TRBV29-1 and J usage is TRBJ1-2, with D possibly matching TRBD1 (6 bases). The sequencing input was peripheral blood or thyroid tissue (not recorded which). The CDR3 loop is CSVEGAGEGTDGYTF. The DNA for the CDR3 is TGCAGCGTTGAAGGTGCAGGGGAGGGCACTGATGGCTACACCTTC.